A single sample is the source of the 22 T cell receptor beta chains below, sequenced in a study of a mutant IDH1 vaccine in newly diagnosed glioma. The time point: week 35, safety follow-up. Every vaccination contained 300 ug of the mutant IDH1 20-mer peptide and was paired with topical imiquimod. Measured with immunoSEQ multiplex PCR; TCRdb has only the in-frame clones, and not every one. The table shows roughly 68,000 clones, with 60% to 75% occurring only once. For these TCRs, the target antigens are not known. The sample here was PBMCs, taken from a glioma patient whose treatment included an IDH1 peptide vaccine. These receptors came from a man aged 45-60 years with glioma.

The chain has TRBV5-1 and TRBJ2-3, with 15 nucleotides matching TRBD2. Trimming at V came to 0 bases and at J to 2 bases, leaving 1 base not matched to a gene. The CDR3 has 17 residues. Germline assignment: CDR1 SGHRS and CDR2 YFSETQ. CDR3 sequence: CASSLGTSGGATDTQYF. The CDR3 DNA reads as TGCGCCAGCAGCTTGGGGACTAGCGGGGGGGCCACAGATACGCAGTATTTT.

The chain has TRBV5-1 and TRBJ2-7; D gene ambiguous. The CDR3 contains 15 residues. Per the germline V gene, CDR1 is SGHRS and CDR2 is YFSETQ. V lost 2 bases and J 3 bases, leaving 15 bases between the germline ends. In DNA form, the CDR3 reads TGCGCCAGCAGCTTTTCAGGCGCCCCCGACTACGAGCAGTACTTC. It translates to CASSFSGAPDYEQYF.

The chain is built from TRBV5-6 and TRBJ2-5; D might be TRBD2 (5 bases). The germline CDR1 and CDR2 sequences are SGHDT and YYEEEE. The CDR3 sequence is 14 residues long. Trimming shortened V by 7 bases and J by 1 base, and 14 bases separated the two germline ends. The CDR3 spells CASGNDYFQETQYF. DNA of the CDR3: TGTGCCAGCGGCAACGACTACTTCCAAGAGACCCAGTACTTC.

CDR3 in amino acids: CASSQAVGREGTEAFF. The CDR3 region has the DNA TGTGCCAGCAGCCAGGCCGTAGGACGCGAGGGGACTGAAGCTTTCTTT. The rearrangement joins TRBV4-2 to TRBJ1-1, with D possibly TRBD1 on 5 matching bases. This CDR3 has 16 amino acids. The V end lost 3 bases, the J end lost 5 bases, and 19 bases lay between the germline ends. Germline loops: CDR1 LGHNA, CDR2 YNFKEQ.

The V and J genes are TRBV9 and TRBJ2-3; perhaps D is TRBD1 or TRBD2 (6 bases each). V shed 0 bases and J shed 4 bases, with 9 bases lying between them. The CDR3 consists of 14 residues. From germline, CDR1 is SGDLS and CDR2 YYNGEE. As DNA, the CDR3 is TGTGCCAGCAGCGTAGGGGGGGCAGCAGATACGCAGTATTTT. Protein sequence: CASSVGGAADTQYF.

V gene TRBV6-5 combines with J gene TRBJ1-2; 7 bases agree with TRBD1. The CDR3 has 13 residues. The V gene end was trimmed by 4 bases and the J gene end by 8 bases; junction bases not matched to a gene: 7. Germline V gene data show CDR1 as MNHEY and CDR2 as SVGAGI. This CDR3 reads CASSLATGIGYTF. As DNA, the CDR3 is TGTGCCAGCAGTTTGGCGACAGGGATCGGCTACACCTTC.

V gene TRBV25-1 combines with J gene TRBJ2-3; D unresolved. This CDR3 spans 13 amino acids. Germline V gene sequence: CDR1 MGHDK, CDR2 SYGVNS. Between the trimmed V and J ends, which lost 6 bases and 2 bases, there was a span of 9 bases. The CDR3: CASSVPHTDTQYF. CDR3 sequence (DNA): TGTGCCAGCAGCGTCCCACACACAGATACGCAGTATTTT.

The chain uses TRBV6-1 and TRBJ1-2; D is ambiguous. Per germline, CDR1 MNHNS and CDR2 SASEGT. V lost 1 base and J 7 bases, leaving 7 bases between the germline ends. CDR3 length: 12 residues. The CDR3 DNA reads TGTGCCAGCAGTGAAGTAGCGTCTGGCTACACCTTC. Its translation is CASSEVASGYTF.

The rearrangement joins TRBV7-2 to TRBJ1-1; D not certain. The V and J ends lost 1 base and 3 bases respectively, with 12 bases between them. CDR1 SGHTA and CDR2 FQGNSA come from the germline V gene. This CDR3 region has 15 residues. The CDR3 DNA reads TGTGCCAGCAGCTTAGAAGGAGGGCGGCACACTGAAGCTTTCTTT. Translated: CASSLEGGRHTEAFF.

The J gene is TRBJ2-4, the V gene TRBV18, with a tentative D call TRBD1 (5 bases). V was clipped by 5 bases and J by 2 bases, with 22 bases between them. CDR3 length equals 18 residues. Germline loops: CDR1 KGHSH, CDR2 LQKENI. The CDR3: CASSSYARDGFSKNIQYF. The DNA of the CDR3 is TGTGCCAGCTCATCCTACGCCAGGGATGGGTTTTCCAAAAACATTCAGTACTTC.

V is TRBV7-8 and J is TRBJ1-5; D perhaps matches TRBD1 (6 bases). Per germline, CDR1 SGHVS and CDR2 FQNEAQ. This CDR3 contains 16 residues. Trimming removed 1 base from V and 5 bases from J, with 15 bases in between. DNA of the CDR3: TGTGCCAGCAGCTTAGTTCCGGTTTCAGGGGATCAGCCCCAGCATTTT. This gives the protein CASSLVPVSGDQPQHF.

In this sample, this clone turned up a few times. J is TRBJ2-7 and V is TRBV6-5, with D tentatively TRBD2 (6 bases). CDR3 length: 14 residues. From germline, CDR1 is MNHEY and CDR2 SVGAGI. Trimming left V 2 bases short and J 6 bases short, with 14 bases between. The CDR3 sequence is CASSYGRRGGEQYF. Written as DNA, the CDR3 is TGTGCCAGCAGTTACGGGAGAAGGGGAGGCGAGCAGTACTTC.

This chain links TRBV6-1 with TRBJ2-5; 8 bases are shared with TRBD2. V shed 10 bases and J 2 bases; nucleotides not matched to a gene: 9. Germline CDR1 reads MNHNS; CDR2 reads SASEGT. This CDR3 comprises 14 residues. The CDR3 DNA is TGTGCCATCTTTACTAGCGGCCTTCAAGAGACCCAGTACTTC. Protein product: CAIFTSGLQETQYF.

The chain joins TRBV5-4 to TRBJ1-1; D possibly corresponds to TRBD1 (6 bases). From germline, CDR1 is SGHNT and CDR2 YYREEE (reference sequence). V was trimmed by 5 bases and J by 1 base, leaving 15 bases between them. This CDR3 comprises 15 residues. The CDR3 sequence is CASRPRTAENTEAFF. As DNA, the CDR3 is TGTGCCAGCAGACCTAGGACAGCAGAGAACACTGAAGCTTTCTTT.

This clone was seen at least ten times. This chain's CDR3 is CASSRSVIEQYF. The DNA for the CDR3 is TGTGCCAGCAGCCGCTCCGTAATCGAGCAGTACTTC. The chain is built from TRBV7-9 and TRBJ2-7; no clear D gene. The V gene lost 5 bases and the J gene lost 6 bases, with 11 bases spanning the gap. The CDR3 runs 12 residues. Germline V gene data show CDR1 as SEHNR and CDR2 as FQNEAQ (reference sequence).

This sequence joins TRBV10-3 and TRBJ1-2; the D is unclear. The V end lost 3 bases, the J end lost 5 bases, and 10 bases lay between the germline ends. CDR1 and CDR2 (germline): ENHRY, SYGVKD. CDR3 length: 13 residues. This CDR3 is CAISDLTDYGYTF. DNA for the CDR3: TGTGCCATCAGTGATCTGACGGATTATGGCTACACCTTC.

This chain uses TRBV30 with TRBJ2-2; 9 bases are shared with TRBD1. Germline CDR1 reads GTSNPN; CDR2 reads SVGIG (reference sequence). The CDR3 is made up of 16 amino acids. Unmatched junction bases numbered 12, after V lost 7 bases and J lost 3 bases. CDR3 DNA: TGTGCCTCCCCCCACTCGGGACAGGGAGACACCGGGGAGCTGTTTTTT. It yields the protein CASPHSGQGDTGELFF.

V gene TRBV9 combines with J gene TRBJ1-2, with 8 positions matching TRBD1. V lost 3 bases, J lost 6 bases, and 1 base stayed unmatched. Per germline, CDR1 SGDLS and CDR2 YYNGEE. The CDR3 is 12 amino acids. CDR3 nucleotides: TGTGCCAGCAGCGCGGACAGGGATGGCTACACCTTC. Its translation: CASSADRDGYTF.

V gene TRBV30 combines with J gene TRBJ2-2; 7 bases map to TRBD1. CDR3 length: 14 residues. Germline V gives CDR1 GTSNPN, CDR2 SVGIG (reference sequence). J was trimmed by 1 base and V by 6 bases; bases with no gene match: 5. The CDR3 loop reads CACTGTENTGELFF. In nucleotides, the CDR3 is TGTGCCTGCACCGGGACAGAGAACACCGGGGAGCTGTTTTTT. The complete variable domain, with remaining parts taken from reference TRBV30 and TRBJ2-2, reads SQTIHQWPATLVQPVGSPLSLECTVEGTSNPNLYWYRQAAGRGLQLLFYSVGIGQISSEVPQNLSASRPQDRQFILSSKKLLLSDSGFYLCACTGTENTGELFFGEGSRLTVL.

V usage is TRBV27 and J usage is TRBJ1-5, with TRBD1 matching 7 bases. Per the germline V gene, CDR1 is MNHEY and CDR2 is SMNVEV (reference sequence). There are 13 residues in the CDR3. V lost 8 bases and J lost 0; bases outside the gene matches: 1. The CDR3 here is CASGQASNQPQHF. CDR3 sequence (DNA): TGTGCCAGCGGACAGGCTAGCAATCAGCCCCAGCATTTT.

The chain uses TRBV5-6 and TRBJ2-6; D is unclear. The germline V gene has CDR1 SGHDT and CDR2 YYEEEE. The length of the CDR3 is 17 residues. The V and J ends lost 3 bases and 2 bases respectively, with 15 bases between them. The CDR3 bases are TGTGCCAGCAGCTCCCTGGCTTTCCTCCCTGGGGCCAACGTCCTGACTTTC. Encoded protein: CASSSLAFLPGANVLTF.

The gene calls are TRBV7-2 and TRBJ2-3; D ambiguous. V dropped 5 bases and J dropped 6 bases, with 9 bases sitting between them. Germline V lookup: CDR1 SGHTA, CDR2 FQGNSA. CDR3 length equals 12 residues. The CDR3 DNA follows: TGTGCCAGCAGCCTGACACGGGATACGCAGTATTTT. Translated: CASSLTRDTQYF.